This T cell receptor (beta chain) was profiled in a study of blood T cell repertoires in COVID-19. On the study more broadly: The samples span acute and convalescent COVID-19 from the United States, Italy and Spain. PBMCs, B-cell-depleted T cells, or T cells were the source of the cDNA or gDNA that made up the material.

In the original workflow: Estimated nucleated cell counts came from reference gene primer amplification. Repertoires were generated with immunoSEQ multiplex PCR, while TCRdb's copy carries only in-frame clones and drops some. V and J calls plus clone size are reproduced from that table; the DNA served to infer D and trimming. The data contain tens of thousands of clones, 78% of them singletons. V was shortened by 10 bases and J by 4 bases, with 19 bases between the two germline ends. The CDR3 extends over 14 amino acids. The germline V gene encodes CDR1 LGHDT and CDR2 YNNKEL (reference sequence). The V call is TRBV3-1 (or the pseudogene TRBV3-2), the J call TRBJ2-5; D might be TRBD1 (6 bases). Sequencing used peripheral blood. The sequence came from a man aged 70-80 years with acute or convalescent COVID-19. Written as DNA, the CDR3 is TGTGCCACCTCCCACCCCCCCAGGGGAGAGACCCAGTACTTC. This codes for CATSHPPRGETQYF.